This TCR beta chain was sequenced for a study of identical twins. General study results and limits: Invariant MAIT and iNKT cells could partly confound zero-insertion analyses. Out-of-frame alpha sequences shared by twins showed excess low generation probability. Insertions ran lower in abundant cord blood beta clonotypes, though not in memory repertoires.

TCRdb passed the 5' RACE reads through MiXCR, listing each CDR3 protein once. The sample has a few hundred thousand distinct CDR3 sequences, approximately 10% seen once. This clonotype came up a few times. What it binds is not known. Trimming cost V 0 bases and J 5 bases; bases outside gene matches: 9. In germline, CDR1 is MGHRA, CDR2 YSYEKL. This CDR3 contains 16 residues. These data were also filed under a second study, of yellow fever vaccine responses in identical twins. From that paper: Twins' vaccine T cell response reportedly seemed partly convergent, partly personalized.

V usage is TRBV4-1 and J usage is TRBJ2-5; TRBD2 matches 7 bases. Sequenced input: PBMCs. The origin of this receptor is a woman younger than 35 in good health. The CDR3 loop reads CASSQEWSGVWETQYF. CDR3 in DNA: TGCGCCAGCAGCCAAGAATGGAGCGGGGTTTGGGAGACCCAGTACTTC.